What follows describes a single TCR beta chain. The CDR3 extends over 18 amino acids. V lost 0 bases, J lost 2 bases, and 8 bases stayed unmatched. CDR1 SGDLS and CDR2 YYNGEE come from the germline V gene. The data are from a study of T cell changes during pregnancy in multiple sclerosis. Sequencing was performed with immunoSEQ multiplex PCR; in TCRdb, only in-frame clones are kept and a portion is missing. The table has roughly 56,000 clones, more than 80% seen once. This sequence joins TRBV9 and TRBJ2-3; 11 nucleotides agree with TRBD2. The source is a female donor in good health, enrolled as a control in a pregnancy study. The material sequenced was CD4+ T cells from peripheral blood mononuclear cells, taken after pregnancy. The CDR3 loop is CASSVVGLAGGFTDTQYF. CDR3 nucleotides: TGTGCCAGCAGCGTAGTTGGGCTAGCGGGGGGCTTCACAGATACGCAGTATTTT.